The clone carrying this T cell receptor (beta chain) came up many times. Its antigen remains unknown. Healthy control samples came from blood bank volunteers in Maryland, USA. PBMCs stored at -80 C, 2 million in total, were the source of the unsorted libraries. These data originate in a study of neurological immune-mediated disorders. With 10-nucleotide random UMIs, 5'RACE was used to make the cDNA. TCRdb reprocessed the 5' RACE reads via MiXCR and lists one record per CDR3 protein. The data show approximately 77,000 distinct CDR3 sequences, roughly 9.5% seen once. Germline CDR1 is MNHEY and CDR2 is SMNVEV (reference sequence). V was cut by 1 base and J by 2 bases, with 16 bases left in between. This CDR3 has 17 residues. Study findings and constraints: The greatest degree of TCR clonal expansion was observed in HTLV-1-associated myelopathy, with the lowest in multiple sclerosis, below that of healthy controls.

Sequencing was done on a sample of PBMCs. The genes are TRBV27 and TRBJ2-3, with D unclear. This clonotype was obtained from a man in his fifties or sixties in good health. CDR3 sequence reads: CASSLFRPQGATDTQYF. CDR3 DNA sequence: TGTGCCAGCAGTTTATTTCGACCTCAAGGAGCCACAGATACGCAGTATTTT.